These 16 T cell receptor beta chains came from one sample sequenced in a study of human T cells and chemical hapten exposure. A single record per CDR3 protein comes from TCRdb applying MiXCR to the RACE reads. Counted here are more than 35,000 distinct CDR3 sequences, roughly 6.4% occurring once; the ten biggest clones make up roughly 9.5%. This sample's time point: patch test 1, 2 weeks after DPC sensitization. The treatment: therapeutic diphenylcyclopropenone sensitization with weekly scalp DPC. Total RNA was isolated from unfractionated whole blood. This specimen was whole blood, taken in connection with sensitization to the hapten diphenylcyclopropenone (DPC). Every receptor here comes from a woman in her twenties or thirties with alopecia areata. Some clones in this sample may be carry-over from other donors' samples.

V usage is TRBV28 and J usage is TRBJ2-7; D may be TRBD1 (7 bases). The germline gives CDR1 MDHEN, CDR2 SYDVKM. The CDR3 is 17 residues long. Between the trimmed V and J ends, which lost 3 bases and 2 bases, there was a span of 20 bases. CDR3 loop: CASSFVPGRGEAYEQYF. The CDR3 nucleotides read TGTGCCAGCAGTTTTGTTCCGGGCAGGGGGGAAGCCTACGAGCAGTACTTC.

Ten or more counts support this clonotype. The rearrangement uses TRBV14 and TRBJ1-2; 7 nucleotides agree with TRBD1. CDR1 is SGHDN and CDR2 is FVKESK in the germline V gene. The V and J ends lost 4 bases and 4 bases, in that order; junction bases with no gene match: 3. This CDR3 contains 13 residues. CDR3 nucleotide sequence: TGTGCCAGCAGCCTGGGACAGAGCTATGGCTACACCTTC. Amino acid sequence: CASSLGQSYGYTF. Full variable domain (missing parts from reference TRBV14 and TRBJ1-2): EAGVTQFPSHSVIEKGQTVTLRCDPISGHDNLYWYRRVMGKEIKFLLHFVKESKQDESGMPNNRFLAERTGGTYSTLKVQPAELEDSGVYFCASSLGQSYGYTFGSGTRLTVV.

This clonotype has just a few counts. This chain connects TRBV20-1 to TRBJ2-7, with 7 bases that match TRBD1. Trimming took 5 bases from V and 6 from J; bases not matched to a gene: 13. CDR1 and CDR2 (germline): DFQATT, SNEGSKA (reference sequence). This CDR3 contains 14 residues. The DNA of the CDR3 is TGCAGTGCTCGGTGGACAGGCGCGAACCTCGAGCAGTACTTC. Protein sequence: CSARWTGANLEQYF.

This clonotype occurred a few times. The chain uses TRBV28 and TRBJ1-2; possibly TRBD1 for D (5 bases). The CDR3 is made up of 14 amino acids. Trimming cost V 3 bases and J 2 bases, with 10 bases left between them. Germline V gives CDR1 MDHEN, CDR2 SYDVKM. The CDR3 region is CASSFGGGNYGYTF. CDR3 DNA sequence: TGTGCCAGCAGTTTCGGCGGGGGGAACTATGGCTACACCTTC.

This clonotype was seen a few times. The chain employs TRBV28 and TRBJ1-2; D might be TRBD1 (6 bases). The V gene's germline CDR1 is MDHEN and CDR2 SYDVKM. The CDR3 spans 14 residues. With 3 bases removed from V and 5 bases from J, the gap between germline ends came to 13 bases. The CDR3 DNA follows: TGTGCCAGCAGTTTGGGACGGCAGGGGTATGGCTACACCTTC. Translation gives CASSLGRQGYGYTF.

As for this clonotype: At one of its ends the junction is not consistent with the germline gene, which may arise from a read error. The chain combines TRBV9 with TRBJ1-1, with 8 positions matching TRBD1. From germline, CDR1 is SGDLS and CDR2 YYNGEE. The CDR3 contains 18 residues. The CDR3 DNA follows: TGTGCCAACAGCCCCGTGGACCAGGGGGCGACGGTGAACACTGAAGCTTTCTTT. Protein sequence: CANSPVDQGATVNTEAFF.

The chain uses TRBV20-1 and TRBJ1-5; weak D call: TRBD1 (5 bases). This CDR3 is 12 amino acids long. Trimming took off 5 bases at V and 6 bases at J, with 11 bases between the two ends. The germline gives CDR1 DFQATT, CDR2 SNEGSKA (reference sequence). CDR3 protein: CSASLGGQPQHF. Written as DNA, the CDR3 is TGCAGTGCTTCCCTTGGGGGTCAGCCCCAGCATTTT.

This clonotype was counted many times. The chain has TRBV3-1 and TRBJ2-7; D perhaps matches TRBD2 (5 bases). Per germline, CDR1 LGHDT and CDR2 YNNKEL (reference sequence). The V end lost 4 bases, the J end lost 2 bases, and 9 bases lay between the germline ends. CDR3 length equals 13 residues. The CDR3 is CASSPRGTYEQYF. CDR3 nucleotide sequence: TGTGCCAGCAGCCCCCGGGGTACCTACGAGCAGTACTTC.

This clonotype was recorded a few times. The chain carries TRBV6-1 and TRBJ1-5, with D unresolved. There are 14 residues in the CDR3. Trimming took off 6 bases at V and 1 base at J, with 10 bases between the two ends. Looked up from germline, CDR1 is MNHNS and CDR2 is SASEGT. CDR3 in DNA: TGTGCCAGCAGCCAGGACCTCAGCAATCAGCCCCAGCATTTT. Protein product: CASSQDLSNQPQHF.

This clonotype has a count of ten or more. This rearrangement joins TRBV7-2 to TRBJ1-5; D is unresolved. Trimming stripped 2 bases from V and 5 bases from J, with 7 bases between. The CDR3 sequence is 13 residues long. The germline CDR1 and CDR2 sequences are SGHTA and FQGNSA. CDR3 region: CASSLYSDQPQHF. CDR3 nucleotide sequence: TGTGCCAGCAGCTTATATTCCGATCAGCCCCAGCATTTT. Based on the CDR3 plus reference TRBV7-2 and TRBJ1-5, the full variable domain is GAGVSQSPSNKVTEKGKDVELRCDPISGHTALYWYRQSLGQGLEFLIYFQGNSAPDKSGLPSDRFSAERTGGSVSTLTIQRTQQEDSAVYLCASSLYSDQPQHFGDGTRLSIL.

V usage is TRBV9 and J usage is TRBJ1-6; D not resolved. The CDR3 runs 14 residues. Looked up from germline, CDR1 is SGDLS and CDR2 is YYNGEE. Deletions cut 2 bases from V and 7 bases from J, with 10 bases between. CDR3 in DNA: TGTGCCAGCAGCGTTAGGTCAGACAATTCACCCCTCCACTTT. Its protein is CASSVRSDNSPLHF.

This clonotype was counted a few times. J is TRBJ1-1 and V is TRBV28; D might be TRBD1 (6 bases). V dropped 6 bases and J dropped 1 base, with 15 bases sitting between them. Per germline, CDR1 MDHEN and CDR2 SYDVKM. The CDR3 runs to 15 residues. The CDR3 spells CASRANRVGNTEAFF. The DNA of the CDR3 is TGTGCCAGCAGGGCTAACAGGGTGGGGAACACTGAAGCTTTCTTT. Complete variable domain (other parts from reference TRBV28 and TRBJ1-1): DVKVTQSSRYLVKRTGEKVFLECVQDMDHENMFWYRQDPGLGLRLIYFSYDVKMKEKGDIPEGYSVSREKKERFSLILESASTNQTSMYLCASRANRVGNTEAFFGQGTRLTVV.

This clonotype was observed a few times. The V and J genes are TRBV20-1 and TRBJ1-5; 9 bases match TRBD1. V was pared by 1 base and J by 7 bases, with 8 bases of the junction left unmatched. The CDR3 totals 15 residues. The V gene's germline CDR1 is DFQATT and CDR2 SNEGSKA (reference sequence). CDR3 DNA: TGCAGTGCTAGAGCCCGTACAGGGGGCGGGCAGCCCCAGCATTTT. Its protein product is CSARARTGGGQPQHF.

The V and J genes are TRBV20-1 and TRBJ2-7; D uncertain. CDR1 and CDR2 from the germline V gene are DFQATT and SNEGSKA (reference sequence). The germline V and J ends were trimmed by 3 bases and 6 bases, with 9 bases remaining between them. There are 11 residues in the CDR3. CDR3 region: CSARGFGEQYF. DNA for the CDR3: TGCAGTGCTAGGGGATTCGGCGAGCAGTACTTC.

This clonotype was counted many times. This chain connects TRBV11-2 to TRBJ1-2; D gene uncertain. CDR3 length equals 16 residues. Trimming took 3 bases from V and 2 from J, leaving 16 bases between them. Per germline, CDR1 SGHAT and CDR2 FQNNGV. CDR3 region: CASSLKSRPGNYGYTF. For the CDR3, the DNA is TGTGCCAGCAGCTTGAAGAGTAGGCCGGGGAACTATGGCTACACCTTC.

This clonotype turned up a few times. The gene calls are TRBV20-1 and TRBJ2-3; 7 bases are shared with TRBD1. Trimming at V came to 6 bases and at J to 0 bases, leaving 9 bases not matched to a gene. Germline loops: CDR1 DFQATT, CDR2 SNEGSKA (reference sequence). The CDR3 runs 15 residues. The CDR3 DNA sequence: TGCAGTGCGGATACAGGGGTTACTAGCACAGATACGCAGTATTTT. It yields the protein CSADTGVTSTDTQYF.